The source of this T cell receptor beta chain is a study of early T cells in non-severe SARS-CoV-2 infection. CDR3 size: 16 residues. Germline CDR1 is SGHRS and CDR2 is YFSETQ. Notes on this clonotype: It may be a read error: a sequence one base away is much more abundant.

One entry per CDR3 protein, called by TCRdb with MiXCR from the 5' RACE reads. The data hold around 50,000 distinct CDR3 sequences, with over 7.5% observed a single time. The source of this sequence is an adult who was a healthcare worker with PCR-confirmed SARS-CoV-2 infection or an uninfected control (not recorded which). This chain links TRBV5-1 with TRBJ2-6, with unresolved D. The sample comprised whole blood. This CDR3 is CASSLDITSGVNVLTF. In nucleotides, the CDR3 is TGCGCCAGCAGCTTGGACATCACCTCTGGGGTCAACGTCCTGACTTTC.